Listed below are T cell receptor beta chains from one sample, sequenced in a study of T-cell reconstitution after alpha-beta-depleted transplantation in children. TCRdb used MiXCR to reprocess the PCR reads, holding one entry per CDR3 protein. The sample lists 450,000 to 600,000 distinct CDR3 sequences, 10% to 15% seen once, with 2% to 2.5% in the top ten. The sequences come from PBMCs, mostly from graft donor cells, collected 360 days after TCRalphabeta/CD19-depleted stem cell transplant. These receptors all stem from a male patient between 5 and 17 years old who had a stem cell transplant for acute myeloid leukemia, so the T cells may come from the graft donor. Both conserved end residues are part of each CDR3. The order of the fields is D gene, clone size, J gene, V gene, CDR3 protein, CDR3 DNA. The D gene is left open where the match is weak. Clone size, where shown, is once, few, many, or a class for clones that have expanded.

d_gene: -
abundance: few
j_gene: TRBJ1-2
v_gene: TRBV20-1
CDR3aa: CSARRTASTNYGYTF
CDR3nt: TGCAGTGCTAGACGGACAGCGTCTACTAACTATGGCTACACCTTC

d_gene: TRBD2
abundance: -
j_gene: TRBJ2-1
v_gene: TRBV28
CDR3aa: CASIIGTSAYNEQFF
CDR3nt: TGTGCCAGCATAATTGGGACTAGCGCCTACAATGAGCAGTTCTTC

d_gene: TRBD2
abundance: -
j_gene: TRBJ2-1
v_gene: TRBV19
CDR3aa: CASSVAGGPYNEQFF
CDR3nt: TGTGCCAGTAGTGTAGCGGGAGGACCCTACAATGAGCAGTTCTTC

d_gene: -
abundance: few
j_gene: TRBJ2-7
v_gene: TRBV6-1
CDR3aa: CASSRLRGAYEQYF
CDR3nt: TGTGCCAGCAGTCGGCTGAGGGGGGCCTACGAGCAGTACTTC

d_gene: TRBD2
abundance: -
j_gene: TRBJ2-1
v_gene: TRBV7-2
CDR3aa: CASSDQMGSGRYNEQFF
CDR3nt: TGTGCCAGCAGCGATCAGATGGGGAGCGGGAGGTACAATGAGCAGTTCTTC

d_gene: -
abundance: -
j_gene: TRBJ2-5
v_gene: TRBV7-2
CDR3aa: CASIRRRGETQYF
CDR3nt: TGTGCCAGCATCAGGAGGCGGGGAGAGACCCAGTACTTC

d_gene: -
abundance: many
j_gene: TRBJ2-2
v_gene: TRBV12-3/TRBV12-4
CDR3aa: CASSLFFPGTGELFF
CDR3nt: TGTGCCAGCAGTTTATTTTTCCCGGGGACCGGGGAGCTGTTTTTT

d_gene: -
abundance: -
j_gene: TRBJ2-7
v_gene: TRBV25-1
CDR3aa: CASSLSSGTLAEQYF
CDR3nt: TGTGCCAGCAGCCTAAGCTCCGGGACGCTGGCCGAGCAGTACTTC

d_gene: -
abundance: many
j_gene: TRBJ2-6
v_gene: TRBV28
CDR3aa: CASSLWGDEANVLTF
CDR3nt: TGTGCCAGCAGTTTATGGGGGGATGAGGCCAACGTCCTGACTTTC

d_gene: TRBD2
abundance: -
j_gene: TRBJ2-7
v_gene: TRBV7-2
CDR3aa: CASSLTGLAEDEQYF
CDR3nt: TGTGCCAGCAGCTTAACGGGACTAGCGGAGGACGAGCAGTACTTC

d_gene: TRBD2
abundance: -
j_gene: TRBJ2-7
v_gene: TRBV14
CDR3aa: CASSHGTNYEQYF
CDR3nt: TGTGCCAGCAGTCACGGGACTAACTACGAGCAGTACTTC

d_gene: TRBD1
abundance: -
j_gene: TRBJ2-4
v_gene: TRBV12-3/TRBV12-4
CDR3aa: CASSWDRETKNIQYF
CDR3nt: TGTGCCAGCAGTTGGGACAGGGAAACCAAAAACATTCAGTACTTC

d_gene: -
abundance: few
j_gene: TRBJ2-4
v_gene: TRBV12-3/TRBV12-4
CDR3aa: CASSLDGIAKNIQYF
CDR3nt: TGTGCCAGCAGCCTCGACGGAATAGCCAAAAACATTCAGTACTTC

d_gene: -
abundance: many
j_gene: TRBJ1-1
v_gene: TRBV29-1
CDR3aa: CSVEEGGTEAFF
CDR3nt: TGCAGCGTTGAAGAGGGGGGAACTGAAGCTTTCTTT

d_gene: TRBD2
abundance: few
j_gene: TRBJ2-7
v_gene: TRBV30
CDR3aa: CAWSVGVPTSGSNEQYF
CDR3nt: TGTGCCTGGAGTGTAGGCGTCCCGACTAGCGGGAGTAACGAGCAGTACTTC

d_gene: -
abundance: few
j_gene: TRBJ2-2
v_gene: TRBV7-2
CDR3aa: CASSFIGGRKDTGELFF
CDR3nt: TGTGCCAGCAGCTTTATCGGCGGCCGTAAGGACACCGGGGAGCTGTTTTTT

d_gene: TRBD2
abundance: few
j_gene: TRBJ2-2
v_gene: TRBV4-2
CDR3aa: CASLPGLAANTGELFF
CDR3nt: TGTGCCAGCTTACCGGGACTAGCGGCGAACACCGGGGAGCTGTTTTTT

d_gene: TRBD2
abundance: few
j_gene: TRBJ2-1
v_gene: TRBV7-9
CDR3aa: CASSPRRLAVAGDEQFF
CDR3nt: TGTGCCAGCAGCCCTAGGAGACTAGCGGTAGCCGGCGATGAGCAGTTCTTC

d_gene: -
abundance: few
j_gene: TRBJ1-1
v_gene: TRBV24-1
CDR3aa: CATSEREGTEAFF
CDR3nt: TGTGCCACCAGTGAAAGGGAAGGAACTGAAGCTTTCTTT

d_gene: -
abundance: many
j_gene: TRBJ2-7
v_gene: TRBV7-3
CDR3aa: CASSLLGGTSYEQYF
CDR3nt: TGTGCCAGCAGCTTACTGGGTGGGACATCCTACGAGCAGTACTTC

d_gene: TRBD2
abundance: few
j_gene: TRBJ2-5
v_gene: TRBV4-3
CDR3aa: CASSTQGLAEETQYF
CDR3nt: TGCGCCAGCAGCACCCAGGGACTAGCGGAAGAGACCCAGTACTTC

d_gene: -
abundance: few
j_gene: TRBJ2-7
v_gene: TRBV6-5
CDR3aa: CASSYSGGRGVYEQYF
CDR3nt: TGTGCCAGCAGTTACTCAGGTGGCCGCGGTGTATACGAGCAGTACTTC

d_gene: -
abundance: few
j_gene: TRBJ2-5
v_gene: TRBV10-3
CDR3aa: CAISDGTYKNGETQYF
CDR3nt: TGTGCCATCAGTGACGGGACATACAAAAATGGGGAGACCCAGTACTTC

d_gene: TRBD2
abundance: -
j_gene: TRBJ2-1
v_gene: TRBV20-1
CDR3aa: CSARGISGSSYNEQFF
CDR3nt: TGCAGTGCTAGAGGAATTAGCGGGAGCTCCTACAATGAGCAGTTCTTC

d_gene: TRBD1
abundance: -
j_gene: TRBJ1-1
v_gene: TRBV6-1
CDR3aa: CASSARGLGYTEAFF
CDR3nt: TGTGCCAGCAGCGCCAGGGGGCTGGGGTACACTGAAGCTTTCTTT

d_gene: -
abundance: few
j_gene: TRBJ2-5
v_gene: TRBV25-1
CDR3aa: CASSAKGEGTQYF
CDR3nt: TGTGCCAGCAGTGCTAAGGGCGAGGGGACCCAGTACTTC

d_gene: -
abundance: -
j_gene: TRBJ1-4
v_gene: TRBV13
CDR3aa: CASSLRWTATNEKLFF
CDR3nt: TGTGCCAGCAGCTTAAGGTGGACGGCAACTAATGAAAAACTGTTTTTT

d_gene: -
abundance: -
j_gene: TRBJ2-7
v_gene: TRBV20-1
CDR3aa: CSAARDVRPYFNEQYF
CDR3nt: TGCAGTGCCGCCCGGGACGTCAGGCCCTATTTTAACGAGCAGTACTTC

d_gene: TRBD1
abundance: many
j_gene: TRBJ2-1
v_gene: TRBV2
CDR3aa: CASRLETGPGFNEQFF
CDR3nt: TGTGCCAGCAGGCTGGAGACAGGGCCAGGATTCAATGAGCAGTTCTTC

d_gene: -
abundance: -
j_gene: TRBJ2-7
v_gene: TRBV28
CDR3aa: CASSGPTLRYF
CDR3nt: TGTGCCAGCAGCGGACCCACTCTGCGGTACTTC

d_gene: TRBD1
abundance: many
j_gene: TRBJ2-4
v_gene: TRBV5-8
CDR3aa: CASTITGTGAKNIQYF
CDR3nt: TGTGCCAGCACTATAACCGGGACAGGGGCCAAAAACATTCAGTACTTC

d_gene: -
abundance: many
j_gene: TRBJ2-3
v_gene: TRBV7-3
CDR3aa: CASSLPPDTQYF
CDR3nt: TGTGCCAGCAGCCTTCCCCCTGATACGCAGTATTTT

d_gene: -
abundance: few
j_gene: TRBJ2-1
v_gene: TRBV5-1
CDR3aa: CASSPTSQVEQFF
CDR3nt: TGCGCCAGCAGCCCGACTAGTCAGGTTGAGCAGTTCTTC

d_gene: -
abundance: -
j_gene: TRBJ2-1
v_gene: TRBV7-6
CDR3aa: CASSSLEAYNEQFF
CDR3nt: TGTGCCAGCAGCTCGTTAGAGGCCTACAATGAGCAGTTCTTC

d_gene: TRBD2
abundance: -
j_gene: TRBJ2-7
v_gene: TRBV4-3
CDR3aa: CASSQGRAFSYEQYF
CDR3nt: TGCGCCAGCAGCCAGGGGAGGGCTTTCTCCTACGAGCAGTACTTC

d_gene: TRBD2
abundance: -
j_gene: TRBJ2-3
v_gene: TRBV20-1
CDR3aa: CCATSGLAGGLSKADTQYF
CDR3nt: TGCTGTGCTACGTCGGGACTAGCGGGAGGGCTATCAAAGGCCGATACGCAGTATTTT

d_gene: TRBD1
abundance: -
j_gene: TRBJ2-1
v_gene: TRBV7-9
CDR3aa: CASSDPPTGSAYNEQFF
CDR3nt: TGTGCCAGCAGCGATCCGCCGACAGGGTCCGCCTACAATGAGCAGTTCTTC